Presented here are 13 T cell receptor beta chains from one specimen sequenced in a study of blood T cells in healthy people across ages. It was with a sample-barcoded 5' primer and a J-beta primer mix that a second PCR of roughly 7 to 12 cycles was run. TCRdb recomputed calls from the 5' RACE reads with MiXCR, one row per CDR3 protein. The sample lists more than 550,000 distinct CDR3 sequences; 20% to 25% were seen once. Sequencing used blood. Source of these receptors: a man between 70 and 80 years old in good health.

V and J are TRBV3-1 and TRBJ2-1; D unresolved. The germline V gene encodes CDR1 LGHDT and CDR2 YNNKEL (reference sequence). This CDR3 is 16 amino acids long. V lost 2 bases and J lost 2, with 13 bases in between. DNA of the CDR3: TGTGCCAGCAGCCAACGTACAGTTCCCCCCTACAATGAGCAGTTCTTC. Encoded protein: CASSQRTVPPYNEQFF.

This clonotype came up a few times. The chain combines TRBV6-1 with TRBJ2-7; the D gene is possibly TRBD1 (6 bases). CDR1 is MNHNS, CDR2 SASEGT, per germline. The CDR3 spans 13 residues. The V gene lost 6 bases and the J gene lost 4 bases, with 13 bases spanning the gap. The CDR3 protein is CASSQDRSYEQYV. The CDR3 nucleotides are TGTGCCAGCAGCCAAGACAGGAGTTACGAGCAGTACGTC.

The chain employs TRBV7-8 and TRBJ2-5; possible D gene TRBD2, 6 bases. The end of the DNA aligns better with TRBJ2-7, so the J call may be wrong. Germline loops: CDR1 SGHVS, CDR2 FQNEAQ. CDR3 length: 15 residues. CDR3 sequence reads: CASSFAGGSSYEQYF. For the CDR3, the DNA is TGTGCCAGCAGCTTTGCCGGGGGTTCTTCCTACGAGCAGTACTTC.

V and J are TRBV11-2 and TRBJ2-5; no definite D call. The end of the DNA is better explained by TRBJ2-7, so the J call may be wrong. The CDR3 runs to 12 residues. Per germline, CDR1 SGHAT and CDR2 FQNNGV. The CDR3 DNA sequence: TGTGCCAGCAGCCTCGTACAAGGCGAGCAGTACGTC. Translated, it gives CASSLVQGEQYV.

The V call is TRBV29-1, the J call TRBJ1-6, with 10 bases aligning to TRBD1. Losses at the gene ends were 4 bases for V and 8 bases for J; bases not matched to a gene: 5. This CDR3 is 14 amino acids long. Germline V gene lookup returns CDR1 SQVTM and CDR2 ANQGSEA. The CDR3 loop reads CSVADRGPDSPLHF. CDR3 DNA sequence: TGCAGCGTTGCCGACAGGGGGCCAGATTCACCCCTCCACTTT.

The chain couples TRBV12-3 or TRBV12-4 to TRBJ2-5; perhaps TRBD1 as D (5 bases). V was clipped by 1 base and J by 1 base, with 10 bases between them. The CDR3 sequence is 15 residues long. The CDR3 spells CASSLGDRLQETQYF. CDR3 sequence (DNA): TGTGCCAGCAGTTTAGGTGACAGACTCCAAGAGACCCAGTACTTC.

In this sample, this clonotype turned up a few times. This chain joins TRBV7-9 and TRBJ1-1; TRBD1 aligns across 7 bases. V lost 3 bases to trimming and J lost 4 bases; unmatched junction nucleotides: 5. From germline, CDR1 is SEHNR and CDR2 FQNEAQ (reference sequence). The CDR3 is 14 amino acids. This chain's CDR3 is CASSFETGVTEAFF. CDR3 DNA: TGTGCCAGCAGCTTCGAAACAGGGGTCACTGAAGCTTTCTTT. Filled out from reference TRBV7-9 and TRBJ1-1, the complete variable domain reads DTGVSQNPRHKITKRGQNVTFRCDPISEHNRLYWYRQTLGQGPEFLTYFQNEAQLEKSRLLSDRFSAERPKGSFSTLEIQRTEQGDSAMYLCASSFETGVTEAFFGQGTRLTVV.

This clonotype has ten or more counts. The rearrangement links TRBV5-1 to TRBJ2-6; the match to TRBD1 covers 8 bases. This CDR3 has 15 amino acids. The V and J ends lost 2 bases and 5 bases, in that order; junction bases with no gene match: 3. Looked up from germline, CDR1 is SGHRS and CDR2 is YFSETQ. CDR3 sequence: CASSLTGGRANVLTF. The CDR3, as DNA: TGCGCCAGCAGCTTAACAGGGGGAAGGGCCAACGTCCTGACTTTC.

This clonotype was counted many times. The J gene is TRBJ2-7, the V gene TRBV5-1, with D unresolved. Trimming took off 0 bases at V and 3 bases at J, with 10 bases between the two ends. The CDR3 covers 14 residues. CDR1 and CDR2 (germline): SGHRS, YFSETQ. CDR3 DNA sequence: TGCGCCAGCAGCTTGGAAGGTGGAAGCTACGAGCAGTACTTC. Translation gives CASSLEGGSYEQYF.

The chain is built from TRBV29-1 and TRBJ2-2; D unclear. The CDR3 loop spans 11 amino acids. Trimming pared 5 bases from V and 6 bases from J, leaving 7 bases between. Germline values: CDR1 SQVTM, CDR2 ANQGSEA. The CDR3 nucleotides are TGCAGCGTTTCCGGTCCCGGGGAGCTGTTTTTT. Its protein product is CSVSGPGELFF.

This clonotype was detected only a few times. The rearrangement joins TRBV6-4 to TRBJ2-2, with a weak D call TRBD1 (6 bases). Per the germline V gene, CDR1 is MRHNA and CDR2 is SNTAGT. Trimming left V 0 bases short and J 6 bases short, with 11 bases between. The CDR3 covers 15 residues. This CDR3 reads CASSDSDRTPGELFF. The CDR3, as DNA: TGTGCCAGCAGTGACTCAGACAGGACACCCGGGGAGCTGTTTTTT.

The chain joins TRBV5-1 to TRBJ1-2; 10 nucleotides match TRBD1. V was pared by 3 bases and J by 5 bases, with 7 bases of the junction left unmatched. CDR3 length: 15 amino acids. CDR1 and CDR2 from the germline V gene are SGHRS and YFSETQ. The CDR3 sequence is CASSSLTGGLYGYTF. The CDR3 DNA reads TGCGCCAGCAGCTCGCTGACAGGGGGCCTTTATGGCTACACCTTC.

V is TRBV29-1 and J is TRBJ2-7; no reliable D call. The CDR3 runs to 11 residues. V gave up 4 bases and J gave up 8 bases, with 12 bases separating them. Germline CDR1 is SQVTM and CDR2 is ANQGSEA. This CDR3 is CSVGPTEKQYF. The DNA for the CDR3 is TGCAGCGTTGGCCCTACGGAGAAGCAGTACTTC.